This T cell receptor (beta chain) stems from a study of blood T cells in healthy people across ages (dated by TCRdb to the mid-2010s). Looking at the study overall: In model experiments, roughly one uniquely barcoded TCR beta cDNA molecule per two T cells was captured by template switching. Donors of different ages were randomly distributed across sequencing lanes to avoid experimental bias. Using deep sequencing normalized with unique cDNA molecular identifiers, the study measured how TCR beta repertoire diversity changes with age. Using the same blood draw, the study looked at two additional independent replicas of 1 million unique cDNA reads for two donors, one aged 18 to 30 and the other aged 80 or older. Four age groups were formed from the donors: young (average approximately 15 years), middle-aged (around 37), aged (more than 55) and long-lived (around 82). The research as a whole found: Since profiling was done on bulk unsorted PBMCs, naive and antigen-experienced compartments could not be conclusively compared. Observed TCR beta diversity per million T cells fell roughly linearly with age, and a significant reduction was already apparent by age roughly 40. Estimates of total diversity based on one million sequenced T cells were regarded as lower bounds and as underestimates. The CMV infection status of donors was not known, potentially confounding age-related changes in expanded clonotypes. Compared with the aged group, the long-lived group had more naive CD4+ T cells, fewer expanded clones and increased TCR diversity, a pattern suggesting age selection. Observed TCR beta diversity correlated strongly with the percentage of naive T cells measured by flow cytometry.

Receptor libraries were prepared by 5' RACE. This sample was sequenced with an Illumina HiSeq 2500. The second PCR ran for roughly 7 to 11 cycles and used a J-beta primer mix along with a sample-barcoded 5' primer. A template-switch 5' adaptor carrying 12 random nucleotides introduced a unique molecular identifier onto each TCR beta cDNA molecule. Each sample yielded at least 2.5 million CDR3-containing paired-end reads. First-strand cDNA synthesis was performed from all RNA using the Mint cDNA synthesis kit, with priming by a TRBC-specific oligonucleotide. Following uracil-DNA glycosylase treatment, all cDNA underwent a first 18-cycle PCR with the universal primers M1SS and BC2_uni_R. From the authors' description of their analysis: For normalization, 1 million high-quality reads, each with a distinct molecular identifier, were randomly selected from each sample. Reads sharing molecular identifiers were discarded rather than binned into consensus sequences. MiTCR, set to a Q25 quality threshold and the strictest error-elimination algorithm, was used for CDR3 identification, clonotype clustering and error correction. A nonparametric unseen species model using Euler transformation provided a lower-bound estimate of total TCR beta diversity. Starting from the raw public reads, TCRdb applied fastp trimming at Q25, assembled clones with MiXCR and retained in-frame beta chains. Here each entry gathers all rows of one CDR3 protein and keeps the most common genes and DNA. TCRdb's processing, not the authors' own work, is the source of the V and J calls. The sample profile shows 1.5 million to 2 million distinct CDR3 sequences; 25% to 30% of them were found once. Of the sample, 7.7% falls within the top ten clones.

This clonotype was observed at least ten times. Its cognate antigen has yet to be identified. Per-base quality was not reported, and no clone a single base away is much larger than it. The CDR3 sequence holds 13 residues, the cysteine and phenylalanine included. This entry keeps only the CDR3 DNA: 39 bases, framed from base 1. Trimming at the junction amounts to 6 bases on V and 0 bases on J, and the germline ends lie 11 bases apart. CDR1 SQVTM and CDR2 ANQGSEA are derived from the germline V gene. The 39 donors, aged about 6 to 95 years, were systemically healthy Caucasian individuals from Russia. About 10 milliliters of peripheral blood were collected from each donor into EDTA-treated Vacutainer tubes. Ficoll-Paque density-gradient centrifugation was used to isolate PBMCs, with at least 6.5 million obtained per sample. Trizol reagent was used to extract total RNA from the PBMCs, yielding at least 5 micrograms per sample. For every donor, flow cytometry on a PBMC aliquot measured the percentage of naive CD45RAhigh/CD27high T cells.

The sequence is built from TRBV29-1 and TRBJ2-5; no D gene can be assigned with confidence. This TCR came from a woman aged 25-40 years in good health. The sample was blood. The CDR3 sequence is CSVANRYQETQYF. The sequenced DNA is TGCAGCGTCGCCAACCGGTACCAAGAGACCCAGTACTTC. Outside the CDR3, residues come from the reference TRBV29-1 and TRBJ2-5 proteins, so the full variable domain is: SAVISQKPSRDICQRGTSLTIQCQVDSQVTMMFWYRQQPGQSLTLIATANQGSEATYESGFVIDKFPISRPNLTFSTLTVSNMSPEDSSIYLCSVANRYQETQYFGPGTRLLVL.